This T cell receptor beta chain came from a study of OX40 agonist ivuxolimab in advanced cancers. Overall study: A history of anti-PD-1, anti-PD-L1 or anti-CTLA-4 therapy was acceptable, and 40% had some.

Clones were sequenced by immunoSEQ multiplex PCR, and TCRdb holds only the in-frame ones, with some missing. Here the sample spans 60,000 to 90,000 clones, roughly three quarters being singletons. As to this clone: Its target is unknown.

Notes on the study in general: There were, on average, more expanded clones in CD8+ T cells than in CD4+. At 0.1 to 3.0 mg/kg, CD4+ and CD8+ blood T cells expanded clonally by week 6. Not determined was the antigen specificity of the expanded peripheral T cells.

This CDR3 comprises 15 residues. J lost 3 bases, V lost 0 bases, and 3 bases had no gene match. The germline V gene has CDR1 SGHTA and CDR2 FQGNSA. The sequence came from an adult with an advanced solid tumor such as melanoma, head and neck, liver or kidney cancer. Sample: CD4+ or CD8+ T cells sorted from blood, taken in a trial of the OX40 agonist ivuxolimab. This rearrangement joins TRBV7-2 to TRBJ2-3; the match to TRBD2 covers 7 bases. The CDR3 sequence is CASSLAGRGTDTQYF. CDR3 coding DNA: TGTGCCAGCAGCTTAGCGGGGAGGGGTACAGATACGCAGTATTTT.